Listed here are 20 T cell receptor beta chains from one sample, sequenced in a study of blood T cell repertoires in COVID-19. Here immunoSEQ multiplex PCR was the method, and the copy in TCRdb shows in-frame clones only, minus some. The sample holds some 490,000 clones, approximately 90% seen once. The sample taken for sequencing was PBMCs or T cells enriched from blood (not recorded which). Source of these receptors: a woman aged 55-69 years who had recovered from COVID-19.

The V call is TRBV11-2, the J call TRBJ2-3; 10 bases are shared with TRBD2. Germline values: CDR1 SGHAT, CDR2 FQNNGV. This CDR3 region has 15 residues. The V gene end was trimmed by 5 bases and the J gene end by 5 bases; junction bases not matched to a gene: 7. The CDR3 DNA sequence: TGTGCCAGCAGCCTCTTAGCGGGGGGCCAAGATACGCAGTATTTT. Amino acid sequence: CASSLLAGGQDTQYF.

The chain joins TRBV6-5 to TRBJ2-1; a possible D gene is TRBD2 (5 bases). Germline-derived CDR1 and CDR2 are MNHEY and SVGAGI. V was pared by 7 bases and J by 10 bases, with 17 bases between. The CDR3 length is 13 residues. In DNA form, the CDR3 reads TGTGCCAGCAATCAAGGCGGGTTAGGAGAGCAGTTCTTC. Translating gives CASNQGGLGEQFF.

V is TRBV7-2 and J is TRBJ2-5; 15 bases agree with TRBD2. Germline CDR1 is SGHTA and CDR2 is FQGNSA. CDR3 length equals 16 residues. Trimming at V came to 4 bases and at J to 3 bases, leaving 3 bases not matched to a gene. The CDR3 loop reads CASSSGLAGGKETQYF. The CDR3, as DNA: TGTGCCAGCAGCTCGGGACTAGCGGGGGGTAAAGAGACCCAGTACTTC.

The chain uses TRBV18 and TRBJ2-7; 7 bases map to TRBD1. V was pared by 3 bases and J by 4 bases, with 21 bases of the junction left unmatched. This CDR3 contains 19 residues. The germline V gene has CDR1 KGHSH and CDR2 LQKENI. DNA for the CDR3: TGTGCCAGCTCACCGGTGGGAACAACCTCCGGGACAGCGCCTTACGAGCAGTACTTC. It is translated as CASSPVGTTSGTAPYEQYF.

The chain employs TRBV15 and TRBJ2-3, with 10 bases matching TRBD1. With V trimmed by 6 bases and J by 1 base, 7 bases remained unmatched. Germline assignment: CDR1 LNHNV and CDR2 YYDKDF (reference sequence). The CDR3 has 16 residues. Here the CDR3 DNA reads TGTGCCACCAGTCCCGCCGGGACAGGGGGCACAGATACGCAGTATTTT. It yields the protein CATSPAGTGGTDTQYF.

The chain uses TRBV7-8 and TRBJ1-2, with D hard to call. CDR1 and CDR2 from the germline V gene are SGHVS and FQNEAQ. CDR3 size: 14 residues. V was trimmed by 5 bases and J by 4 bases, leaving 14 bases between them. CDR3 bases: TGTGCCAGCAGCGTAGGATCGGGTTCCTATGGCTACACCTTC. This encodes CASSVGSGSYGYTF.

The chain joins TRBV19 to TRBJ2-2; 7 bases agree with TRBD1. The CDR3 consists of 15 residues. Germline V gene sequence: CDR1 LNHDA, CDR2 SQIVND (reference sequence). J was trimmed by 0 bases and V by 4 bases; bases with no gene match: 2. As DNA, the CDR3 is TGTGCCAGTAGTAGAGGGGGCTCGAACACCGGGGAGCTGTTTTTT. The encoded protein is CASSRGGSNTGELFF.

This sequence joins TRBV9 and TRBJ1-1; 8 nucleotides agree with TRBD1. Trimming removed 3 bases from V and 6 bases from J; junction bases left unmatched: 7. The CDR3 length is 14 residues. Per the germline V gene, CDR1 is SGDLS and CDR2 is YYNGEE. Here the CDR3 DNA reads TGTGCCAGCAGCGGAGGACAGGGTGGCTCTGAAGCTTTCTTT. It yields the protein CASSGGQGGSEAFF.

The chain is built from TRBV2 and TRBJ2-5; 9 positions agree with TRBD1. V was pared by 7 bases and J by 4 bases, with 7 bases of the junction left unmatched. The germline V gene has CDR1 SNHLY and CDR2 FYNNEI. This CDR3 is built from 14 residues. The CDR3 spells CASTGTGSGETQYF. CDR3 DNA: TGTGCCAGCACCGGGACAGGGAGTGGAGAGACCCAGTACTTC.

V gene TRBV19 combines with J gene TRBJ1-2, with 7 positions matching TRBD1. Looked up from germline, CDR1 is LNHDA and CDR2 is SQIVND (reference sequence). V trimming: 7 bases; J trimming: 6 bases; junction bases outside the gene matches: 20. This CDR3 spans 17 amino acids. CDR3 bases: TGTGCCAGTACCGTATTGGGACAGTACAGGGGAAAGAATGGCTACACCTTC. Protein product: CASTVLGQYRGKNGYTF.

The rearrangement links TRBV5-1 to TRBJ1-6; D may be TRBD1 (5 bases). CDR1 and CDR2 (germline): SGHRS, YFSETQ. V lost 3 bases and J 9 bases, leaving 16 bases between the germline ends. There are 15 residues in the CDR3. The CDR3 loop reads CASSSGGPGGSPLHF. The DNA of the CDR3 is TGCGCCAGCAGCTCGGGGGGACCCGGGGGTTCACCCCTCCACTTT.

V gene TRBV12-5 combines with J gene TRBJ1-3, with 8 nucleotides matching TRBD1. The V gene end was trimmed by 3 bases and the J gene end by 3 bases; junction bases not matched to a gene: 7. Per germline, CDR1 LGHNT and CDR2 FRNRAP. This CDR3 contains 16 residues. In DNA form, the CDR3 reads TGTGCTAGTGGTTTAGATACAGGGGGTAGTGGAAACACCATATATTTT. This encodes CASGLDTGGSGNTIYF.

CDR3 sequence reads: CASSFLALRGQTDTQYF. CDR3 coding DNA: TGTGCCAGCAGCTTTCTAGCCCTCAGGGGGCAAACAGATACGCAGTATTTT. V gene TRBV11-3 combines with J gene TRBJ2-3, with TRBD1 identical over 8 bases. Germline assignment: CDR1 SGHNT and CDR2 YENEEA. V dropped 3 bases and J dropped 3; count of bases not matched to a gene: 11. This CDR3 has 17 amino acids.

The chain links TRBV27 to TRBJ2-7, with TRBD2 identical over 7 bases. The junction had 8 bases not matched to a gene; V was cut back by 4 bases and J by 2 bases. The CDR3 covers 15 residues. Per germline, CDR1 MNHEY and CDR2 SMNVEV (reference sequence). The DNA for the CDR3 is TGTGCCAGCAGTTCCCCAGCGGGGTGGGCCTACGAGCAGTACTTC. As protein: CASSSPAGWAYEQYF.

J is TRBJ2-7 and V is TRBV7-2; D is unclear. The V and J ends lost 0 bases and 4 bases respectively, with 13 bases between them. The CDR3 contains 15 residues. Germline assignment: CDR1 SGHTA and CDR2 FQGNSA. The CDR3 here is CASSLAASLRYEQYV. The CDR3 nucleotides read TGTGCCAGCAGCTTAGCGGCTAGTTTGCGATACGAGCAGTACGTC.

CDR3 bases: TGTGCCACCAGTGATGGACTGCTCTCTGGAAACACCATATATTTT. Translation: CATSDGLLSGNTIYF. The V call is TRBV24-1, the J call TRBJ1-3; D not resolved. Germline V gives CDR1 KGHDR, CDR2 SFDVKD. V was shortened by 3 bases and J by 0 bases, with 8 bases between the two germline ends. The CDR3 consists of 15 residues.

This chain links TRBV6-5 with TRBJ2-7, with 8 bases fitting TRBD1. Germline values: CDR1 MNHEY, CDR2 SVGAGI. The J segment lost 3 bases and the V segment lost 6 bases, leaving 4 bases of the junction unmatched. This CDR3 has 13 residues. CDR3: CASRPGQGYEQYV. The CDR3 DNA reads as TGTGCCAGCAGACCCGGACAGGGCTACGAGCAGTACGTC.

The chain combines TRBV7-7 with TRBJ2-3; 10 bases align to TRBD2. The CDR3 spans 15 residues. V was clipped by 1 base and J by 5 bases; unmatched bases: 3. From germline, CDR1 is SSHAT and CDR2 FNYEAQ (reference sequence). CDR3 sequence (DNA): TGTGCCAGCAGCTTAGGAGCGGGGGGGGGAGATACGCAGTATTTT. Residues: CASSLGAGGGDTQYF.

This clone was picked up one time. This chain links TRBV7-9 with TRBJ1-6, with D maybe TRBD1 (6 bases). Germline CDR1 is SEHNR and CDR2 is FQNEAQ (reference sequence). The CDR3 sequence is 15 residues long. Trimming removed 6 bases from V and 5 bases from J, with 14 bases in between. This CDR3 reads CASRRSQGDNSPLHF. In DNA form, the CDR3 reads TGTGCCAGCAGACGATCACAGGGAGATAATTCACCCCTCCACTTT.

The chain couples TRBV7-8 to TRBJ2-5; 9 bases map to TRBD2. The CDR3 is 16 residues long. From germline, CDR1 is SGHVS and CDR2 FQNEAQ. The J segment lost 5 bases and the V segment lost 1 base, leaving 8 bases of the junction unmatched. Here the CDR3 DNA reads TGTGCCAGCAGCTTAGACGCGGGGGGGCCGGTGGAGACCCAGTACTTC. This translates into CASSLDAGGPVETQYF. The variable domain in full, with the rest retrieved from reference TRBV7-8 and TRBJ2-5, is GAGVSQSPRYKVAKRGQDVALRCDPISGHVSLFWYQQALGQGPEFLTYFQNEAQLDKSGLPSDRFFAERPEGSVSTLKIQRTQQEDSAVYLCASSLDAGGPVETQYFGPGTRLLVL.